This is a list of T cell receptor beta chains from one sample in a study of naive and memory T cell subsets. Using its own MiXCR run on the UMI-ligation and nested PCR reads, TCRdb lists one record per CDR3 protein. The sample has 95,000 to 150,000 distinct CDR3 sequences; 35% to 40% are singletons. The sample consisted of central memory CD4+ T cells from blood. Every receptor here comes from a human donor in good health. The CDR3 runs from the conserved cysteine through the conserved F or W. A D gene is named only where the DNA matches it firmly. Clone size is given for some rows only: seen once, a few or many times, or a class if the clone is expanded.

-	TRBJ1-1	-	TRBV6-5	CASSSYQGASTEAFF	TGTGCCAGCAGTTCGTATCAGGGCGCGAGCACTGAAGCTTTCTTT
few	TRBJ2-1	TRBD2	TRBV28	CASSLAGGVYNEQFF	TGTGCCAGCAGTTTAGCGGGAGGGGTCTACAATGAGCAGTTCTTC
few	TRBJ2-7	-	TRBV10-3	CAISEAGTLYEQYF	TGTGCCATCAGTGAGGCAGGAACCCTTTACGAGCAGTACTTC
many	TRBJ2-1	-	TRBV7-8	CASSLAQIPGRTYNEQFF	TGTGCCAGCAGCTTAGCCCAGATCCCGGGCCGGACTTACAATGAGCAGTTCTTC
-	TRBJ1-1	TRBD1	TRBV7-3	CASSLLPVLKQGANTEAFF	TGTGCCAGCAGCTTATTACCCGTCCTTAAACAGGGGGCTAACACTGAAGCTTTCTTT
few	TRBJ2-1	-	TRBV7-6	CASSKEGTYNEQFF	TGTGCCAGCAGCAAGGAAGGGACTTACAATGAGCAGTTCTTC
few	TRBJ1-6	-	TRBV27	CASSLSPSGSSYNSPLHF	TGTGCCAGCAGTTTATCGCCCTCCGGTAGCTCCTATAATTCACCCCTCCACTTT
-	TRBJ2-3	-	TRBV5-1	CASSLASGRDTQYF	TGCGCCAGCAGCTTGGCCAGTGGGAGAGATACGCAGTATTTT
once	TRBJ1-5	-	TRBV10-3	CAISESPRKPQHF	TGTGCCATCAGTGAGTCCCCCAGGAAGCCCCAGCATTTT
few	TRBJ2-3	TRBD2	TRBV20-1	CSARLPSGGSTDTQYF	TGCAGTGCTAGATTACCTAGCGGGGGGAGCACAGATACGCAGTATTTT
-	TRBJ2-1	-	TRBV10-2	CASGPSSYNEQFF	TGCGCCTCCGGACCGAGCTCCTACAATGAGCAGTTCTTC
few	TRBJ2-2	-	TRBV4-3	CASSHEGQHTGELFF	TGCGCCAGCAGCCACGAAGGACAGCACACCGGGGAGCTGTTTTTT
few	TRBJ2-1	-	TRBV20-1	CSARDLSVSYNEQFF	TGCAGTGCTAGAGATCTTTCGGTTTCCTACAATGAGCAGTTCTTC
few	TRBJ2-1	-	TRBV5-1	CASSFDRMGPDEQFF	TGCGCCAGCAGCTTCGACAGGATGGGTCCCGATGAGCAGTTCTTC
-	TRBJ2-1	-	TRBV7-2	CASSLRVNEQFF	TGTGCCAGCAGCTTACGGGTTAATGAGCAGTTCTTC
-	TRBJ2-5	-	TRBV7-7	CASSLTGIETQYF	TGTGCTAGCAGCCTTACAGGGATAGAGACCCAGTACTTC
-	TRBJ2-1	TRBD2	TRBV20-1	CSATREGHEQFF	TGCAGTGCTACGCGGGAGGGCCATGAGCAGTTCTTC
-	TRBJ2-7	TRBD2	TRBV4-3	CASSQDSGSYEQYF	TGCGCCAGCAGCCAGGATAGCGGGAGCTACGAGCAGTACTTC
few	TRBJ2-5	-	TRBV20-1	CSVLTDASFVQETQYF	TGCAGTGTTCTGACGGACGCGAGTTTTGTCCAAGAGACCCAGTACTTC
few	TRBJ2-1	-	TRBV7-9	CASSYNREKQFF	TGTGCCAGCAGCTATAACCGGGAGAAGCAGTTCTTC
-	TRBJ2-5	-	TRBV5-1	CASSPEMGETQYF	TGCGCCAGCAGCCCGGAGATGGGGGAGACCCAGTACTTC
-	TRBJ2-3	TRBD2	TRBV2	CASRRLANTDTQYF	TGTGCCAGCCGAAGACTAGCGAACACAGATACGCAGTATTTT
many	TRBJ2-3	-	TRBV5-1	CASSSYSADTQYF	TGCGCCAGCAGCTCCTACAGCGCAGATACGCAGTATTTT
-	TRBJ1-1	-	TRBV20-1	CSATALRALEETEAFF	TGCAGTGCTACCGCGCTCAGGGCACTCGAGGAGACTGAAGCTTTCTTT
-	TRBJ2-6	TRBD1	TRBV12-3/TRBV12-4	CASSPTRGQYSGANVLTF	TGTGCCAGCAGTCCAACCCGGGGACAGTACTCTGGGGCCAACGTCCTGACTTTC
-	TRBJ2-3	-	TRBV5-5	CASSVTRFTDTQYF	TGTGCCAGCAGCGTGACTCGATTTACAGATACGCAGTATTTT
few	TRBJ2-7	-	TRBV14	CASSQDQFSYEQYF	TGTGCCAGCAGCCAAGATCAATTTTCCTACGAGCAGTACTTC
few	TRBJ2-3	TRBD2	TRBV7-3	CASSFASGRTDTQYF	TGTGCCAGCAGCTTTGCTAGCGGGAGAACAGATACGCAGTATTTT
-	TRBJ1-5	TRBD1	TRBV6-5	CASSAGTGVNQPQHF	TGTGCCAGCAGTGCCGGGACAGGGGTCAATCAGCCCCAGCATTTT
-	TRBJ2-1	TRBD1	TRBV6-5	CASRGTGGKNEQFF	TGTGCCAGCAGGGGGACAGGGGGGAAGAATGAGCAGTTCTTC
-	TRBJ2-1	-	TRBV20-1	CSQGNGSYNEQFF	TGCAGCCAGGGGAACGGCTCCTACAATGAGCAGTTCTTC
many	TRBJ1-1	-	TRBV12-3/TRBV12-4	CASSYRLGNTEAFF	TGTGCCAGCAGCTACAGACTGGGAAACACTGAAGCTTTCTTT
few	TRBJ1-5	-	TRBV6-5	CASRRSGGGGQPQHF	TGTGCCAGCAGGCGTAGTGGGGGAGGCGGGCAGCCCCAGCATTTT
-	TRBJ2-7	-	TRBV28	CASSDTSSYEQYF	TGTGCCAGCAGCGACACCAGCTCCTACGAGCAGTACTTC
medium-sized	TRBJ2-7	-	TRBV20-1	CSARASGGGSYEQYF	TGCAGTGCTAGGGCTAGCGGAGGGGGTTCCTACGAGCAGTACTTC
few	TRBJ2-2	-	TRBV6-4	CASSDWGSYNTGELFF	TGTGCCAGCAGTGACTGGGGGTCCTATAACACCGGGGAGCTGTTTTTT
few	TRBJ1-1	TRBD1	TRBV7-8	CASGTDTEAFF	TGTGCCAGCGGGACAGACACTGAAGCTTTCTTT